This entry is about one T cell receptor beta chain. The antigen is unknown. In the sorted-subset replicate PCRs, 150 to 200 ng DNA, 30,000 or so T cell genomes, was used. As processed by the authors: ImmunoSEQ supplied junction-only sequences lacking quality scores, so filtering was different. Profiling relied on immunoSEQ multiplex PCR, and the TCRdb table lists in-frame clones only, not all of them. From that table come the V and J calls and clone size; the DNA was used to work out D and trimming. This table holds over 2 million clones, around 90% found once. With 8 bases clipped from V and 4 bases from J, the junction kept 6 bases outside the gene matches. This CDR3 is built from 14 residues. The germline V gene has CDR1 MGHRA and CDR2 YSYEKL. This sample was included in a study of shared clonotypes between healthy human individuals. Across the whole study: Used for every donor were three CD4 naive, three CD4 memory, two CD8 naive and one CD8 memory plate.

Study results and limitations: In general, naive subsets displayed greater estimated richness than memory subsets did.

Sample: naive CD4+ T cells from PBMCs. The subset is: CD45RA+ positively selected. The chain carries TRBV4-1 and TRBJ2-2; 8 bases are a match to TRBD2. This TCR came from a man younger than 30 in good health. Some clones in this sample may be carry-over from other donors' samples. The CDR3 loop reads CASSRGGLTGELFF. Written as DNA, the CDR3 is TGCGCCAGCTCCCGGGGGGGTCTCACCGGGGAGCTGTTTTTT.